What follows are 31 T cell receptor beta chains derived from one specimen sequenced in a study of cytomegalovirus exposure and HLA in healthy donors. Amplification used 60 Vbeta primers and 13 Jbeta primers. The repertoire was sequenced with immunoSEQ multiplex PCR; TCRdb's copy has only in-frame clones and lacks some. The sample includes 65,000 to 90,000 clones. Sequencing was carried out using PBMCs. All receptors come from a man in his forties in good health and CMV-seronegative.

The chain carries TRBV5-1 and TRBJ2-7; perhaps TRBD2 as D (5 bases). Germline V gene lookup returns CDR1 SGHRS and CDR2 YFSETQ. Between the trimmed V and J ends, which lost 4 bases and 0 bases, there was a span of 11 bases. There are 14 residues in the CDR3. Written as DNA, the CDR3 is TGCGCCAGCAGCACAACGGGGAACTCCTACGAGCAGTACTTC. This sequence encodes CASSTTGNSYEQYF.

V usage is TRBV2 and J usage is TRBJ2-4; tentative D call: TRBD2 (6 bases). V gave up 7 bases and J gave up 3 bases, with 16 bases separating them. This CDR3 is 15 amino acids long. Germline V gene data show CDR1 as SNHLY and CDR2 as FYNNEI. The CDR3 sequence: CASKFRVEGKNIQYF. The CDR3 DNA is TGTGCCAGCAAGTTTCGGGTGGAGGGCAAAAACATTCAGTACTTC.

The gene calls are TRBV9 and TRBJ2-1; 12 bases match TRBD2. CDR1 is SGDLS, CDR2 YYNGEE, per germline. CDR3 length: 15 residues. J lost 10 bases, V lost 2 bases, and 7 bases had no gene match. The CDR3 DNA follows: TGTGCCAGCAGCGTTCTAGCGGGGGGGCTATTCGAGCAGTTCTTC. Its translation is CASSVLAGGLFEQFF.

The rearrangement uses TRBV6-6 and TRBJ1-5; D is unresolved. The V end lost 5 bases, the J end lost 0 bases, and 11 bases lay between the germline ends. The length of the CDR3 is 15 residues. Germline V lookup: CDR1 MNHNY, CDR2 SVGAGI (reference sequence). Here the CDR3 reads CASSPPGSSNQPQHF. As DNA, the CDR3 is TGTGCCAGCAGTCCACCGGGAAGTAGCAATCAGCCCCAGCATTTT.

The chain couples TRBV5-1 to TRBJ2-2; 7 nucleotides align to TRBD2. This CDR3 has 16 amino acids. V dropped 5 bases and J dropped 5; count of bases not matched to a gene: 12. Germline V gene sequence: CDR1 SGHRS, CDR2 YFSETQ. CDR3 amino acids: CASREGRGTLTGELFF. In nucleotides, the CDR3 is TGCGCCAGCAGGGAAGGGCGGGGGACTCTTACCGGGGAGCTGTTTTTT.

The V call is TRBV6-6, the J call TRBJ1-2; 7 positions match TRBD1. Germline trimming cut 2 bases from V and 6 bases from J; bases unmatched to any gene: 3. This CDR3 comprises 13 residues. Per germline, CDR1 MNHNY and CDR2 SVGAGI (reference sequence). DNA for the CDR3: TGTGCCAGCAGTTACGAGGGGGCTCATGGCTACACCTTC. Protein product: CASSYEGAHGYTF.

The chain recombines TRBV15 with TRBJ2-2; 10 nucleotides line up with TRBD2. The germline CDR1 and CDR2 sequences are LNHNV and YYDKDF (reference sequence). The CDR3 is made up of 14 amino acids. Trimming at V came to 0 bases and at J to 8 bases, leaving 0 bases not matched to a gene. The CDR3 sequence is CATSRELAGGELFF. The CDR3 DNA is TGTGCCACCAGCAGAGAACTAGCGGGGGGGGAGCTGTTTTTT.

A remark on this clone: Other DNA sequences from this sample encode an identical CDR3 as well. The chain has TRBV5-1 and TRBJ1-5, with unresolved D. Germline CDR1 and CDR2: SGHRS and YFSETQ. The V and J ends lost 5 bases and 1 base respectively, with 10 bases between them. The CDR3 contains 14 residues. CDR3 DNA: TGCGCCAGCAGTTCGGGAGGGAGCAATCAGCCCCAGCATTTT. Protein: CASSSGGSNQPQHF.

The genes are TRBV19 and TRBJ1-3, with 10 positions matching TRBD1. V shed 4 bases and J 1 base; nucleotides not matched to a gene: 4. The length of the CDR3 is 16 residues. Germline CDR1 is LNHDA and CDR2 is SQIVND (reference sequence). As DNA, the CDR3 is TGTGCCAGTAGTACCGGGACAGGGGTGTCTGGAAACACCATATATTTT. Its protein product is CASSTGTGVSGNTIYF. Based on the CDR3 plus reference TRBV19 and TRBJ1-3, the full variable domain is DGGITQSPKYLFRKEGQNVTLSCEQNLNHDAMYWYRQDPGQGLRLIYYSQIVNDFQKGDIAEGYSVSREKKESFPLTVTSAQKNPTAFYLCASSTGTGVSGNTIYFGEGSWLTVV.

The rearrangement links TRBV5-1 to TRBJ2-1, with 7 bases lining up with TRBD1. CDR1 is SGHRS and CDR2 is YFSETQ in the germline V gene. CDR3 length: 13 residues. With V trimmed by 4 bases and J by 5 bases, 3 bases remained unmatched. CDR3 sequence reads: CASSTDRDNEQFF. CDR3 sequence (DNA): TGCGCCAGCAGCACCGACAGGGACAATGAGCAGTTCTTC.

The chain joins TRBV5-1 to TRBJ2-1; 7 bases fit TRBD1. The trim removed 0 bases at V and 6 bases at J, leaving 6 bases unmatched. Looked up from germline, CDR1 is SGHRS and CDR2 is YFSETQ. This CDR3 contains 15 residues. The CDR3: CASSLEATGTNEQFF. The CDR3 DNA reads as TGCGCCAGCAGCTTGGAAGCGACAGGGACCAATGAGCAGTTCTTC.

As DNA, the CDR3 is TGCGCCAGCGCGCGGGGGCCCCAAGAGACCCAGTACTTC. It encodes CASARGPQETQYF. The chain is built from TRBV4-1 and TRBJ2-5, with D possibly TRBD2 on 7 matching bases. V lost 8 bases and J 1 base, leaving 11 bases between the germline ends. Per germline, CDR1 MGHRA and CDR2 YSYEKL. The CDR3 runs 13 residues.

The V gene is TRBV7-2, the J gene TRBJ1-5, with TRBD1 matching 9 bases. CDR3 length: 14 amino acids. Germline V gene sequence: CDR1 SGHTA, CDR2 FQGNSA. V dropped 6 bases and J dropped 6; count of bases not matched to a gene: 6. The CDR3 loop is CASSRDRAGQPQHF. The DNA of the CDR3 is TGTGCCAGCAGTCGGGACAGGGCAGGTCAGCCCCAGCATTTT.

CDR3 region: CASSIDINRAVYEQYF. For the CDR3, the DNA is TGTGCCAGTAGTATAGATATAAACAGGGCGGTGTACGAGCAGTACTTC. The chain recombines TRBV19 with TRBJ2-7; possible D gene TRBD1, 6 bases. The CDR3 contains 16 residues. Trimming cost V 0 bases and J 4 bases, with 16 bases left between them. Germline CDR1 and CDR2: LNHDA and SQIVND (reference sequence). The full variable domain, in which reference TRBV19 and TRBJ2-7 provide the parts outside the CDR3, is DGGITQSPKYLFRKEGQNVTLSCEQNLNHDAMYWYRQDPGQGLRLIYYSQIVNDFQKGDIAEGYSVSREKKESFPLTVTSAQKNPTAFYLCASSIDINRAVYEQYFGPGTRLTVT.

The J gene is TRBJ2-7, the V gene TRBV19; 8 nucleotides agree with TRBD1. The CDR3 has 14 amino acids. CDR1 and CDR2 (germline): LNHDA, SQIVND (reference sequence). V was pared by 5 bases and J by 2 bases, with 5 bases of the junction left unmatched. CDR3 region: CASSPGQGTYEQYF. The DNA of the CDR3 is TGTGCCAGTAGTCCAGGACAGGGTACCTACGAGCAGTACTTC.

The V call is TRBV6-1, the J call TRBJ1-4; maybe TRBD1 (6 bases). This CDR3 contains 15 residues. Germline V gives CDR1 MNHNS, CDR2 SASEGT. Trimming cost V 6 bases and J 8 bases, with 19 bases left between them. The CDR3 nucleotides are TGTGCCAGCAGCGAGGGGGGGTGGCGACGCGAAAAACTGTTTTTT. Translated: CASSEGGWRREKLFF.

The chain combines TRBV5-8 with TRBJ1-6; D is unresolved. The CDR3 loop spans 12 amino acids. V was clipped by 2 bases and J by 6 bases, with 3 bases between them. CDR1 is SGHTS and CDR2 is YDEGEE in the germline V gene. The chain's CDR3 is CASSFSNSPLHF. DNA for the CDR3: TGTGCCAGCAGCTTCTCTAATTCACCCCTCCACTTT.

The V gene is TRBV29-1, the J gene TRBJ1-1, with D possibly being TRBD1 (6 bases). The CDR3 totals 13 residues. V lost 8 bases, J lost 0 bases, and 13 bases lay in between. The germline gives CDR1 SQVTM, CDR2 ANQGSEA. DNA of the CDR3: TGCAGCTTCACCGGGACAATGAACACTGAAGCTTTCTTT. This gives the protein CSFTGTMNTEAFF. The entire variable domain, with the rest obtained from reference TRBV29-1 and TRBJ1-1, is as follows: SAVISQKPSRDICQRGTSLTIQCQVDSQVTMMFWYRQQPGQSLTLIATANQGSEATYESGFVIDKFPISRPNLTFSTLTVSNMSPEDSSIYLCSFTGTMNTEAFFGQGTRLTVV.

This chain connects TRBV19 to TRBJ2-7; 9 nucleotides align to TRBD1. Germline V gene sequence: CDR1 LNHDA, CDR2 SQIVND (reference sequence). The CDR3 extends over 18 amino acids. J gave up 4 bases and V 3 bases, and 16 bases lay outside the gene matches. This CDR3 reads CASSIDRVGQGYSYEQYF. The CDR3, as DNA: TGTGCCAGTAGTATCGATAGGGTGGGACAGGGATATTCGTACGAGCAGTACTTC.

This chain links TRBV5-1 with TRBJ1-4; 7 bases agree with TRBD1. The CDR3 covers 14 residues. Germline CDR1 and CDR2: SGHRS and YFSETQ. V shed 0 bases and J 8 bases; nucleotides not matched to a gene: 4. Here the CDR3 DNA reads TGCGCCAGCAGCTTGGGAGGGGGCGAAGAAAAACTGTTTTTT. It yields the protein CASSLGGGEEKLFF.

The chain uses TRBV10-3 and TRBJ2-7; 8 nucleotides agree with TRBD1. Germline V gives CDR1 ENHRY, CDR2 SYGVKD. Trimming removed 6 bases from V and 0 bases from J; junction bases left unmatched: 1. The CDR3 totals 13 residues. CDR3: CAISGQGSYEQYF. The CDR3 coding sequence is TGTGCCATCAGCGGACAGGGCTCCTACGAGCAGTACTTC.

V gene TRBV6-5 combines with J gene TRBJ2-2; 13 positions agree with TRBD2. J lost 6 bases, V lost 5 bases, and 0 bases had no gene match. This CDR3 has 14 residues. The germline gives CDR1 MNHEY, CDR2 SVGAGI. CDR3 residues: CASSGLAGAGELFF. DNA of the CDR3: TGTGCCAGCAGTGGACTAGCGGGGGCCGGGGAGCTGTTTTTT.

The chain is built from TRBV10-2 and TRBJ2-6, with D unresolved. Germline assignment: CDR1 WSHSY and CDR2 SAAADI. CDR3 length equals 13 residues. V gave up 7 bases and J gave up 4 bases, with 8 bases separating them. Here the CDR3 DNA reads TGCGCCAGCACGGTATCCGGGGCCAACGTCCTGACTTTC. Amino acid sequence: CASTVSGANVLTF.

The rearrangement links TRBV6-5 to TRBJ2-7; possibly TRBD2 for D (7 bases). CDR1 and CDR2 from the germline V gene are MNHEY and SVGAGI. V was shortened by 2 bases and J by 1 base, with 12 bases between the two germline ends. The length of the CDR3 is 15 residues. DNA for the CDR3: TGTGCCAGCAGTTACACCGGGGGGCTATCCTACGAGCAGTACTTC. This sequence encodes CASSYTGGLSYEQYF.

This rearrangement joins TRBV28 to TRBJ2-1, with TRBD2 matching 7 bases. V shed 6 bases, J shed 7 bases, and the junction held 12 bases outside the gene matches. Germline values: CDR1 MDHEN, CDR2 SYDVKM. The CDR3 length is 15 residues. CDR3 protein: CASREAGGGGNEQFF. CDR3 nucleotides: TGTGCCAGCAGGGAAGCCGGTGGGGGGGGTAATGAGCAGTTCTTC. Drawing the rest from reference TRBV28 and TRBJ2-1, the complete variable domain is DVKVTQSSRYLVKRTGEKVFLECVQDMDHENMFWYRQDPGLGLRLIYFSYDVKMKEKGDIPEGYSVSREKKERFSLILESASTNQTSMYLCASREAGGGGNEQFFGPGTRLTVL.

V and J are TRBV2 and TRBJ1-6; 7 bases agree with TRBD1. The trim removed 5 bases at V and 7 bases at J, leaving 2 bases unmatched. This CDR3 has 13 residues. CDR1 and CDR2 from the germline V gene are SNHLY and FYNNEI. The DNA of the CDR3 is TGTGCCAGCAGTCCGGGACAGAATTCACCCCTCCACTTT. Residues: CASSPGQNSPLHF.

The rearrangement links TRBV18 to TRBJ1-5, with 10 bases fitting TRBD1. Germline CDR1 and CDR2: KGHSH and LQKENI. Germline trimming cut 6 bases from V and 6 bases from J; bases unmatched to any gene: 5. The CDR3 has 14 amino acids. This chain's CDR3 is CASSGGTGVQPQHF. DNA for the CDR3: TGTGCCAGCTCGGGCGGGACAGGGGTTCAGCCCCAGCATTTT.

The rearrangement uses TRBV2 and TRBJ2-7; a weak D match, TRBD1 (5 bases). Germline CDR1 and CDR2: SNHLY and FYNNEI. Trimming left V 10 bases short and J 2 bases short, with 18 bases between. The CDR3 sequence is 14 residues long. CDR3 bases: TGTGCCACCCAGGGCAGGTGGTCCGCCTACGAGCAGTACTTC. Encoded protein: CATQGRWSAYEQYF.

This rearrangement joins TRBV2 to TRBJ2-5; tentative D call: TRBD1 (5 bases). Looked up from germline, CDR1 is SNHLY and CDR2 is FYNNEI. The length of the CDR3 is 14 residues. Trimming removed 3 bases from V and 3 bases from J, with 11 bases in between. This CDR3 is CASSEWTTKETQYF. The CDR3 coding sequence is TGTGCCAGCAGTGAGTGGACAACAAAAGAGACCCAGTACTTC.

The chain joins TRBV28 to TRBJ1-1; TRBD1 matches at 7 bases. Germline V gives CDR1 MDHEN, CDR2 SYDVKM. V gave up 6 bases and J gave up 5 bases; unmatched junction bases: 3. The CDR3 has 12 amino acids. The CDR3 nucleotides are TGTGCCAGCAGCCAGGGGGGAACTGAAGCTTTCTTT. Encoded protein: CASSQGGTEAFF.

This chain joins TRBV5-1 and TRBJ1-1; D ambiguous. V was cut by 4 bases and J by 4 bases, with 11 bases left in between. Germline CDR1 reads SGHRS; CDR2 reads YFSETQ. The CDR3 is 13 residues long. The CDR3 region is CASSPESSTEAFF. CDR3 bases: TGCGCCAGCAGCCCTGAGAGTTCCACTGAAGCTTTCTTT. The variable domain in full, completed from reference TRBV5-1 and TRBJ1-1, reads KAGVTQTPRYLIKTRGQQVTLSCSPISGHRSVSWYQQTPGQGLQFLFEYFSETQRNKGNFPGRFSGRQFSNSRSEMNVSTLELGDSALYLCASSPESSTEAFFGQGTRLTVV.